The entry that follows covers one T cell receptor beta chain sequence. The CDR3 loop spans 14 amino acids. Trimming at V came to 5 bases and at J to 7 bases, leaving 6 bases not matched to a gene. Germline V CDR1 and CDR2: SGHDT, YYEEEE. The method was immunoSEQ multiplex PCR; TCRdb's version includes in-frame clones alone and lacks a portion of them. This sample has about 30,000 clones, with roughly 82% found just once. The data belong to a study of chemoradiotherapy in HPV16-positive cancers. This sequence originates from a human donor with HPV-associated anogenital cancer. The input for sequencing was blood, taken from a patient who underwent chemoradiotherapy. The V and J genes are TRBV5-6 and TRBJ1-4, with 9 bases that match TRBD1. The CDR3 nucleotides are TGTGCCAGCAGTCCGGGACAGGGCGCTGAAAAACTGTTTTTT. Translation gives CASSPGQGAEKLFF.